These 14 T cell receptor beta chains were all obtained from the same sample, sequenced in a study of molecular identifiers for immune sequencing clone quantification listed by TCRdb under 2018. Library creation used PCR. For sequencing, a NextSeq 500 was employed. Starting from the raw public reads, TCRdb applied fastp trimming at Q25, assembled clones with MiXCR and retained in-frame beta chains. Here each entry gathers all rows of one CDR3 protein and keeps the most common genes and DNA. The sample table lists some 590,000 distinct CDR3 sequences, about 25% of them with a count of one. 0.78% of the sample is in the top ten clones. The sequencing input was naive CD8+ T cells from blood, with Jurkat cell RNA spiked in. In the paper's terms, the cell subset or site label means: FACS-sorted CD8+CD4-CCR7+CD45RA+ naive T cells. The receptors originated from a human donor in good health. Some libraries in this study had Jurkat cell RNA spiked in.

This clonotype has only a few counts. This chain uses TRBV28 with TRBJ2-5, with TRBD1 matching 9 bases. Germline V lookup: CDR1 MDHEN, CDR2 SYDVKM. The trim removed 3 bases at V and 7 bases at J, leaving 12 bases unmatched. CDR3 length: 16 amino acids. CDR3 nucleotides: TGTGCCAGCAGTTTGCAACAGGGGGCCCAAGGGGGGACCCAGTACTTC. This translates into CASSLQQGAQGGTQYF.

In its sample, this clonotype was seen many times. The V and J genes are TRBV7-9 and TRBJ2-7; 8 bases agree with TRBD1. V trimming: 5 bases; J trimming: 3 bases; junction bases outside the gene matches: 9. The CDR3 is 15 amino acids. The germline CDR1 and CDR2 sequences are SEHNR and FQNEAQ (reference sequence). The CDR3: CASSPPTGESYEQYF. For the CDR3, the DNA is TGTGCCAGCAGCCCCCCGACAGGGGAAAGCTACGAGCAGTACTTC. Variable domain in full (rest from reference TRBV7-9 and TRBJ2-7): DTGVSQNPRHKITKRGQNVTFRCDPISEHNRLYWYRQTLGQGPEFLTYFQNEAQLEKSRLLSDRFSAERPKGSFSTLEIQRTEQGDSAMYLCASSPPTGESYEQYFGPGTRLTVT.

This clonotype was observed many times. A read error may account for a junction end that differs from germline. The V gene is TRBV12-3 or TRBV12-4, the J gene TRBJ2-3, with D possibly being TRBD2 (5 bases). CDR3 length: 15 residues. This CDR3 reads CASSLAAKSTDTQYF. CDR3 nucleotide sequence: TGTGCCAGCAGTCTAGCAGCCAAGAGCACAGATACGCAGTATTTT.

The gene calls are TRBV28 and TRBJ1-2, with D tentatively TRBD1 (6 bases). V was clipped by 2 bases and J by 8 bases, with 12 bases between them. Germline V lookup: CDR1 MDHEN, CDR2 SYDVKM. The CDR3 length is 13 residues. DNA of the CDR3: TGTGCCAGCAGTTTAATGGGGGCGCAAGGCTACACCTTC. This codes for CASSLMGAQGYTF.

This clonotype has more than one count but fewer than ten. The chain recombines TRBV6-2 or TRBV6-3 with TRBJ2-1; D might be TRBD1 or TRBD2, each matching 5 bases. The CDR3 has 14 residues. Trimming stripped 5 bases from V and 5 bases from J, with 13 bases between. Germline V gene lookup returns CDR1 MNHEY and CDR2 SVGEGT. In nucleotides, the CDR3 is TGTGCCAGCAGTACAATGGGACCAAACAATGAGCAGTTCTTC. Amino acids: CASSTMGPNNEQFF.

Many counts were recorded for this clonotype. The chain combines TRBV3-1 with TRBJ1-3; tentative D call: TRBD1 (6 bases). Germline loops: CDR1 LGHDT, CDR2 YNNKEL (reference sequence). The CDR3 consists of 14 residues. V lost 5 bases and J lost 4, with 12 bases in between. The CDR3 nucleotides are TGTGCCAGCAGCGAGGGACATCTGGGAAACACCATATATTTT. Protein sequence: CASSEGHLGNTIYF.

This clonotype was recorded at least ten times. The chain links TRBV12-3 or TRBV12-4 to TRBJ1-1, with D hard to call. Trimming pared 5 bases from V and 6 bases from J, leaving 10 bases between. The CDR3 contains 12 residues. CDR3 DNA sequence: TGTGCCAGCAGTGCCGACAATGCTGAAGCTTTCTTT. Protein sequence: CASSADNAEAFF.

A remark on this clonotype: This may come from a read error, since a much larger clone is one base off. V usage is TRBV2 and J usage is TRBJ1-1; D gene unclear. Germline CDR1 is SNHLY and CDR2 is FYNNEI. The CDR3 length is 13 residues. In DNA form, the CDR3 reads TGTGCCAGCAGTGTAAACACGAACACTGAAGCTTCCTTT. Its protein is CASSVNTNTEASF.

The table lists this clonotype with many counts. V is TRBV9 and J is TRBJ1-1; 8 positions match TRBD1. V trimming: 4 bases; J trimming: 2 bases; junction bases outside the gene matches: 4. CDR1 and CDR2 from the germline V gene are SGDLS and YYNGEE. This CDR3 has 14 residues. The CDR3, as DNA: TGTGCCAGCAGCTCAGGGGGCGGTAACACTGAAGCTTTCTTT. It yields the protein CASSSGGGNTEAFF.

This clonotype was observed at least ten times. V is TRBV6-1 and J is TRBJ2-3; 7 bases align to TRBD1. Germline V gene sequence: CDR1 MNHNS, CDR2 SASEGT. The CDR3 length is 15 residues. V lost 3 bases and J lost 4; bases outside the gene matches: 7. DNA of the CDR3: TGTGCCAGCAGTGACGAGGTAGGGGGCGCAGATACGCAGTATTTT. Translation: CASSDEVGGADTQYF.

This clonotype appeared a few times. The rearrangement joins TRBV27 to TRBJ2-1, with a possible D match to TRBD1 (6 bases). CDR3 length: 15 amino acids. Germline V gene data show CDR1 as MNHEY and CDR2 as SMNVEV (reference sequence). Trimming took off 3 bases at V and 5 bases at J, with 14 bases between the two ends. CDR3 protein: CASSFTTGFNNEQFF. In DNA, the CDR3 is TGTGCCAGCAGTTTCACGACAGGTTTTAACAATGAGCAGTTCTTC.

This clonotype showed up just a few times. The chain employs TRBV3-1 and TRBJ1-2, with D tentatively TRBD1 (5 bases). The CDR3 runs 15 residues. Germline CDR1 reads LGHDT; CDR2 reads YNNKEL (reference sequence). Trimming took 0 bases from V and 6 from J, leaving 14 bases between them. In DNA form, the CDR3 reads TGTGCCAGCAGCCAAGAGAGGGGCAAGTCACATGGCTACACCTTC. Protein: CASSQERGKSHGYTF.

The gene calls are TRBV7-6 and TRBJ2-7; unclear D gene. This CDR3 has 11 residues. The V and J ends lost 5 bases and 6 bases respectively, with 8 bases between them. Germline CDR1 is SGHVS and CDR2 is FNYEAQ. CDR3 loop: CASSLRAEQYF. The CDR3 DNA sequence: TGTGCCAGCAGCCTAAGGGCCGAGCAGTACTTC. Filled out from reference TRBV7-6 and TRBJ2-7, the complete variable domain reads GAGVSQSPRYKVTKRGQDVALRCDPISGHVSLYWYRQALGQGPEFLTYFNYEAQQDKSGLPNDRFSAERPEGSISTLTIQRTEQRDSAMYRCASSLRAEQYFGPGTRLTVT.

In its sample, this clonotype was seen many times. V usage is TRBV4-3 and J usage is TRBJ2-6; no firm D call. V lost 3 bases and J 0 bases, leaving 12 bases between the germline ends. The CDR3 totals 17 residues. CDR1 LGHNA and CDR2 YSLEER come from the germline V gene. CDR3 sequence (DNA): TGCGCCAGCAGCCAGGAAGGATCTAGCTCTGGGGCCAACGTCCTGACTTTC. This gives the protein CASSQEGSSSGANVLTF.